The rows below give T cell receptor beta chains drawn from one sample of a study of blood T cell repertoires in COVID-19. Clones were read by immunoSEQ multiplex PCR, and TCRdb kept only the in-frame ones, dropping some. Here the sample spans 200,000 to 300,000 clones, roughly 80% being singletons. The sequenced material came from peripheral blood. The receptors were gathered from a woman between 18 and 30 years old with acute or convalescent COVID-19. Both conserved end residues are part of each CDR3. A D gene is named only where the DNA matches it firmly.

TRBJ2-1 | TRBV20-1 | NA | CSASNPMRNEQFF
TRBJ2-3 | TRBV6-4 | NA | CASSDSAGTADTQYF
TRBJ1-2 | TRBV29-1 | TRBD1 | CSVRQGARHGYTF
TRBJ2-7 | TRBV3-1/TRBV3-2 | NA | CASRKKSSYEQYF
TRBJ1-5 | TRBV6-5 | NA | CASKSSGSHQPQHF
TRBJ2-2 | TRBV30 | TRBD1 | CAYGTGNTGELFF
TRBJ1-5 | TRBV19 | TRBD1 | CASSIGTGQNQPQHF
TRBJ2-3 | TRBV29-1 | NA | CSSRGYLSTDTQYF
TRBJ2-3 | TRBV20-1 | NA | CSASSGLGTDTQYF
TRBJ2-7 | TRBV6-5 | TRBD1 | CASSYPGTVEQYF
TRBJ2-5 | TRBV6-1 | NA | CASSPQVQRREYF
TRBJ1-5 | TRBV30 | NA | CAWTGAGVSNQPQHF
TRBJ2-1 | TRBV28 | TRBD1 | CASSFPGQGPNEQFF
TRBJ1-2 | TRBV10-3 | NA | CAISESAGSNYGYTF
TRBJ2-7 | TRBV4-3 | NA | CASSQVHNYEQYF
TRBJ1-2 | TRBV5-8 | TRBD1 | CASSLDGQGLGYTF
TRBJ2-3 | TRBV28 | NA | CASSLSPTDTQYF
TRBJ1-2 | TRBV18 | NA | CASSPVGEDGYTF
TRBJ2-1 | TRBV4-3 | NA | CASSQESGYEQFF
TRBJ2-5 | TRBV19 | NA | CASSRLNQETQYF
TRBJ2-3 | TRBV30 | TRBD2 | CAWSEGLAADTQYF
TRBJ2-1 | TRBV5-4 | NA | CASSFDVGAWNEQFF
TRBJ1-5 | TRBV4-1 | NA | CASSQDAVYSNQPQHF
TRBJ2-5 | TRBV18 | NA | CASSPGGAQETQYF
TRBJ2-5 | TRBV5-8 | TRBD2 | CASSHSGLAGGDETQYF
TRBJ1-1 | TRBV27 | NA | CASSLSFGGATEAFF
TRBJ2-1 | TRBV28 | TRBD1 | CASSLPRRPDRALYNEQFF
TRBJ1-2 | TRBV7-8 | TRBD1 | CASSLEGTGNGYTF
TRBJ1-2 | TRBV2 | NA | CASLSAGRSRYGYTF
TRBJ1-1 | TRBV2 | NA | CASSGQGNTEAFF
TRBJ2-2 | TRBV6-5 | NA | CASKGEGSPGELFF
TRBJ1-1 | TRBV7-2 | NA | CASSLVADLGGTEAFF
TRBJ1-4 | TRBV5-8 | NA | CASSLYASEKLFF
TRBJ2-1 | TRBV19 | TRBD2 | CASSIAAGLQYNEQFF
TRBJ2-7 | TRBV11-2 | TRBD1 | CASSPGQGAREQYF
TRBJ2-7 | TRBV5-4 | NA | CASSWEGTGYEQYF
TRBJ2-7 | TRBV10-1 | TRBD2 | CASSERLGLAEWF
TRBJ1-4 | TRBV7-2 | TRBD1 | CASSLAGHRGEKLFF
TRBJ2-3 | TRBV12-3/TRBV12-4 | NA | CASRLDQVEEYF
TRBJ1-4 | TRBV30 | TRBD1 | CAWRLQGMEKLFF
TRBJ2-7 | TRBV2 | TRBD1 | CASSDGQGAYEQYF
TRBJ1-3 | TRBV25-1 | NA | CASGPGDLSGNTIYF
TRBJ1-2 | TRBV6-1 | TRBD1 | CASSVRDRVSNYGYTF
TRBJ2-5 | TRBV28 | TRBD2 | CASRGLAEETQYF
TRBJ2-2 | TRBV3-1/TRBV3-2 | NA | CASSQVVGGVTGELFF
TRBJ1-4 | TRBV7-9 | NA | CASSLWGRGNEKLFF
TRBJ1-1 | TRBV9 | NA | CASSALGMNTEAFF
TRBJ1-4 | TRBV5-1 | NA | CASSPDATGGEKLFF
TRBJ1-3 | TRBV5-1 | NA | CASSLGGVAGNTIYF
TRBJ1-2 | TRBV28 | NA | CASSPSWGGYGYTF
TRBJ2-7 | TRBV28 | NA | CASGLGGPYEQYF